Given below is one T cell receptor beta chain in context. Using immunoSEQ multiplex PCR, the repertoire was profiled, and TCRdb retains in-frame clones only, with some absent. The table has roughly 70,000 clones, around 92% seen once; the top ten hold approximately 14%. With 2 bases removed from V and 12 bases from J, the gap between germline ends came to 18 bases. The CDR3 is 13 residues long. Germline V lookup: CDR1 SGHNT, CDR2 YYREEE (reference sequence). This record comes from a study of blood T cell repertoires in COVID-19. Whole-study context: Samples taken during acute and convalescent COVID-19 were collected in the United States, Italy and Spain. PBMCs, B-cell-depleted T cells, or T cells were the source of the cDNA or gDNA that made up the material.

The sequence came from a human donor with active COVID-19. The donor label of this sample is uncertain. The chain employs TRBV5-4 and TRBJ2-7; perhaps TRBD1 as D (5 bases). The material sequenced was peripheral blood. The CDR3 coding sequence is TGTGCCAGCAGCTTATATGAAACAGGTGTCGCGTACTTC. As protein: CASSLYETGVAYF.